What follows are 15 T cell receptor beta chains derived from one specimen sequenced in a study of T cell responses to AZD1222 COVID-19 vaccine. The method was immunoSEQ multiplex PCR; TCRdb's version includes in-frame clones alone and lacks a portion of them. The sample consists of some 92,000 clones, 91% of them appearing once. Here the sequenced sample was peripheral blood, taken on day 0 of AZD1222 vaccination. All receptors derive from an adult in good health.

CDR3 nucleotide sequence: TGTGCCAGCAGCCGCGACCCCTCCGATCGGCCCCAGCATTTT. This translates into CASSRDPSDRPQHF. The chain is built from TRBV7-9 and TRBJ1-5; no clear D gene. Germline CDR1 reads SEHNR; CDR2 reads FQNEAQ (reference sequence). This CDR3 comprises 14 residues. Trimming shortened V by 5 bases and J by 9 bases, and 17 bases separated the two germline ends.

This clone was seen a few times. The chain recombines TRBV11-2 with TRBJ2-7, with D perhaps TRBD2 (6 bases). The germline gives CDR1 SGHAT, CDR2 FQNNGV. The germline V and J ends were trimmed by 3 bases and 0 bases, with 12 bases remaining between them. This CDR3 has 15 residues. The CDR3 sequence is CASSFVGGGSYEQYF. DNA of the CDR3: TGTGCCAGCAGCTTCGTGGGGGGAGGCTCCTACGAGCAGTACTTC.

This chain's CDR3 is CASTSQRVSGAFTDTQYF. As DNA, the CDR3 is TGTGCCAGTACCTCCCAAAGGGTATCAGGGGCTTTCACAGATACGCAGTATTTT. V gene TRBV19 combines with J gene TRBJ2-3, with a possible D match to TRBD1 (6 bases). Trimming removed 7 bases from V and 2 bases from J, with 25 bases in between. This CDR3 comprises 18 residues. Looked up from germline, CDR1 is LNHDA and CDR2 is SQIVND (reference sequence). Using reference TRBV19 and TRBJ2-3 for the parts outside the CDR3, the full variable domain is DGGITQSPKYLFRKEGQNVTLSCEQNLNHDAMYWYRQDPGQGLRLIYYSQIVNDFQKGDIAEGYSVSREKKESFPLTVTSAQKNPTAFYLCASTSQRVSGAFTDTQYFGPGTRLTVL.

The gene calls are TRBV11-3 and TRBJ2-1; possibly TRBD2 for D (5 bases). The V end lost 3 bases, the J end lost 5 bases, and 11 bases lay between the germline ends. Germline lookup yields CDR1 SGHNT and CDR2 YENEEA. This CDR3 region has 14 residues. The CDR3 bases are TGTGCCAGCAGCTTTAGTGGGAGCCACAATGAGCAGTTCTTC. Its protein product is CASSFSGSHNEQFF.

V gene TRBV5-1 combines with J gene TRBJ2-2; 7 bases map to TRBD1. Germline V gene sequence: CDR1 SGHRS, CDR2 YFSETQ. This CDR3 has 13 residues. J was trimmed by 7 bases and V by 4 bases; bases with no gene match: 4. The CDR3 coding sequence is TGCGCCAGCAGCCTGGGACAGAGCGGGGAGCTGTTTTTT. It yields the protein CASSLGQSGELFF. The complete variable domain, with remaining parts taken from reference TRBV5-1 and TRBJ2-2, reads KAGVTQTPRYLIKTRGQQVTLSCSPISGHRSVSWYQQTPGQGLQFLFEYFSETQRNKGNFPGRFSGRQFSNSRSEMNVSTLELGDSALYLCASSLGQSGELFFGEGSRLTVL.

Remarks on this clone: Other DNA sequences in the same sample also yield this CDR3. The CDR3 spells CASSYGQGRQPQHF. CDR3 bases: TGTGCCAGCAGTTATGGACAGGGTCGTCAGCCCCAGCATTTT. The gene calls are TRBV6-5 and TRBJ1-5, with 8 positions matching TRBD1. The CDR3 extends over 14 amino acids. Germline V lookup: CDR1 MNHEY, CDR2 SVGAGI. V gave up 3 bases and J gave up 6 bases; unmatched junction bases: 4.

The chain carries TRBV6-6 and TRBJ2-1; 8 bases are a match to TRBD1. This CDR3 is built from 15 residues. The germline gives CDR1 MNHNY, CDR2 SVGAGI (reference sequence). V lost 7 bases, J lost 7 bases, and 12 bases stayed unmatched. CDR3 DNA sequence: TGTGCCAGCACCCCGGTAGCAGGGGGCCTGAATGAGCAGTTCTTC. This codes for CASTPVAGGLNEQFF.

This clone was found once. The CDR3 nucleotides read TGTGCCACTAGGGGGGGAGGACTGGCCGAGCAGTACTTC. It encodes CATRGGGLAEQYF. The chain uses TRBV10-3 and TRBJ2-7, with D possibly TRBD2 on 7 matching bases. CDR1 is ENHRY and CDR2 is SYGVKD in the germline V gene. V was clipped by 10 bases and J by 6 bases, with 19 bases between them. CDR3 length: 13 amino acids.

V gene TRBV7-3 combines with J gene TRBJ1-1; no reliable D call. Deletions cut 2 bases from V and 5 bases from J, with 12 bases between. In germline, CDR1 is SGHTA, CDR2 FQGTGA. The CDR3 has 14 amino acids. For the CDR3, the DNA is TGTGCCAGCAGCTTATTGGGGAGAAGGACTGAAGCTTTCTTT. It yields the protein CASSLLGRRTEAFF.

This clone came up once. As DNA, the CDR3 is TGTGCCAGCAGCTTAGTAGGCAGACCGAACACCGGGGAGCTGTTTTTT. Its protein is CASSLVGRPNTGELFF. The chain joins TRBV7-9 to TRBJ2-2; no firm D call. With 1 base removed from V and 0 bases from J, the gap between germline ends came to 9 bases. Germline CDR1 reads SEHNR; CDR2 reads FQNEAQ (reference sequence). The CDR3 extends over 16 amino acids.

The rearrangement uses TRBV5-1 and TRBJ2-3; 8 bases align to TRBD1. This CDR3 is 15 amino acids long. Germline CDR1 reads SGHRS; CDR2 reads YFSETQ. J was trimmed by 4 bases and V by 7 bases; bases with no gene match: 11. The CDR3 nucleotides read TGCGCCAGCCGGACCCAGGGGGCGAGGGCAGATACGCAGTATTTT. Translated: CASRTQGARADTQYF. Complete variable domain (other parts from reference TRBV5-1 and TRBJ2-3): KAGVTQTPRYLIKTRGQQVTLSCSPISGHRSVSWYQQTPGQGLQFLFEYFSETQRNKGNFPGRFSGRQFSNSRSEMNVSTLELGDSALYLCASRTQGARADTQYFGPGTRLTVL.

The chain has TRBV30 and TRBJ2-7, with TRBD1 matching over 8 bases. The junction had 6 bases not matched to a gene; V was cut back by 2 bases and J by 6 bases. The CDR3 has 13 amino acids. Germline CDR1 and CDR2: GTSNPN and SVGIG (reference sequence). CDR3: CAWSFTGGIEQYF. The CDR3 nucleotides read TGTGCCTGGAGTTTTACAGGGGGGATCGAGCAGTACTTC.

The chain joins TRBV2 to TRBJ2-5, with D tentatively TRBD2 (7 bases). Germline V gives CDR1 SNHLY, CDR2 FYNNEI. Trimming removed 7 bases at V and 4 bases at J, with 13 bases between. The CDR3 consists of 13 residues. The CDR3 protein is CASTLGGGETQYF. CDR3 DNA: TGTGCCAGCACCCTAGGGGGGGGAGAGACCCAGTACTTC.

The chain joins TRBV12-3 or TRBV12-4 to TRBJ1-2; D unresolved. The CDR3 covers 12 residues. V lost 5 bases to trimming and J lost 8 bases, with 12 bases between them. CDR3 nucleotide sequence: TGTGCCAGCAGTAGGACTGCCGTGGGCTACACCTTC. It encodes CASSRTAVGYTF.

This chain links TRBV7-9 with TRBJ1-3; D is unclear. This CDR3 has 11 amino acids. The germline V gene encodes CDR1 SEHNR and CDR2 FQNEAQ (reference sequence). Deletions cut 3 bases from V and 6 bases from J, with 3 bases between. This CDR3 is CASSFQNTIYF. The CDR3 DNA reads TGTGCCAGCAGCTTCCAAAACACCATATATTTT. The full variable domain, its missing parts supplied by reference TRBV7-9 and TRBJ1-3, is DTGVSQNPRHKITKRGQNVTFRCDPISEHNRLYWYRQTLGQGPEFLTYFQNEAQLEKSRLLSDRFSAERPKGSFSTLEIQRTEQGDSAMYLCASSFQNTIYFGEGSWLTVV.